This record covers a single T cell receptor beta chain. Its antigen remains unknown. This sample also contains other DNA sequences that code for the same CDR3. Only in-frame clones appear in the TCRdb table, and some are missing; sequencing was by immunoSEQ multiplex PCR. The sample consists of roughly 1,500,000 clones, around 98.5% of them appearing once. The sample comes from a study of shared clonotypes between healthy human individuals. Across the study: The people who gave samples were a couple of women and a few men aged 18 to 49. General study findings and limits: Generally, naive subsets (rather than memory subsets) showed larger estimated richness. The sole specimen, blood, was sampled, and tissue repertoires likely differ.

Germline CDR1 is SNHLY and CDR2 is FYNNEI. This CDR3 is 11 amino acids long. V was clipped by 5 bases and J by 3 bases, with 3 bases between them. The receptor comes from a young man in good health. V is TRBV2 and J is TRBJ2-3; D remains ambiguous. What was sequenced was naive CD4+ T cells sorted from blood. Subset given: CD45RA+ positively selected. The CDR3 sequence is CASSITDTQYF. In DNA, the CDR3 is TGTGCCAGCAGTATTACAGATACGCAGTATTTT.